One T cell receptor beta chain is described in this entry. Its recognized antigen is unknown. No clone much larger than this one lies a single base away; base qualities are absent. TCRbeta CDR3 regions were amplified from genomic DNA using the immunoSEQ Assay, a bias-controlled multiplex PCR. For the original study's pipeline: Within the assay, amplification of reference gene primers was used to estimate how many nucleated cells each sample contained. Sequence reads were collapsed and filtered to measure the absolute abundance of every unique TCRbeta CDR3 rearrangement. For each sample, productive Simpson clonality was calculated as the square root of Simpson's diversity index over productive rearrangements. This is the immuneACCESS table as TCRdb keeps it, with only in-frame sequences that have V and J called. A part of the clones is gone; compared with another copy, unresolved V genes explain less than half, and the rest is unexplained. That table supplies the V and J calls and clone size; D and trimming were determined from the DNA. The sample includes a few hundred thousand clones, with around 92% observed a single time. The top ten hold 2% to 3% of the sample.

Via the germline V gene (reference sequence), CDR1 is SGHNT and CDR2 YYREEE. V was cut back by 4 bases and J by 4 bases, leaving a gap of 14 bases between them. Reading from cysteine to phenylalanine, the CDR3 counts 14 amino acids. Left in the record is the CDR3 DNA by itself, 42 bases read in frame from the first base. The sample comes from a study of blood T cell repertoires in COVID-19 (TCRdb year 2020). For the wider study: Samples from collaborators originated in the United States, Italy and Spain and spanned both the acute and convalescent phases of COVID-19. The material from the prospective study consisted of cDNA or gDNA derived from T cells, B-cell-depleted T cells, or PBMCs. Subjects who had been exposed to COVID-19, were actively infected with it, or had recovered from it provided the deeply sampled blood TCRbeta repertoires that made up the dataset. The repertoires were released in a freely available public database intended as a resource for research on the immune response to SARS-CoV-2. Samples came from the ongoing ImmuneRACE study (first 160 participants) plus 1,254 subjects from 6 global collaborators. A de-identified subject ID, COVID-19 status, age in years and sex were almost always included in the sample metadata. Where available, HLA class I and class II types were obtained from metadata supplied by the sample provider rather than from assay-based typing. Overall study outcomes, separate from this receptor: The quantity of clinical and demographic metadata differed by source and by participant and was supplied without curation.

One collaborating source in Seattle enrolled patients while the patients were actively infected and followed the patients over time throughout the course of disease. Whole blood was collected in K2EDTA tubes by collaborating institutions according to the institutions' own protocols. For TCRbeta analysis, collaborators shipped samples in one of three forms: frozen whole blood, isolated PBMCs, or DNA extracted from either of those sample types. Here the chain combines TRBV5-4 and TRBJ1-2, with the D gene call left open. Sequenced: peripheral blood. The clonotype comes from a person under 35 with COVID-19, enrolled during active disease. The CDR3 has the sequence CASSPLNGPYGYTF. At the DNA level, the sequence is TGTGCCAGCAGCCCCCTGAACGGTCCCTATGGCTACACCTTC.